The TCR beta chain under discussion was sequenced for a study of control samples from healthy donors and cancer patients. This clone has only a few counts. TCRdb keeps only in-frame clones here, not all; method: immunoSEQ multiplex PCR. The sample carries fewer than 70,000 clones, approximately 86% recorded once. Trimming took off 3 bases at V and 3 bases at J, with 14 bases between the two ends. Germline-derived CDR1 and CDR2 are SGHTA and FQGNSA. There are 16 residues in the CDR3. The chain joins TRBV7-2 to TRBJ2-2; possible D gene TRBD1, 6 bases. The sample was PBMCs. The origin of this receptor is a man aged 55 to 70 with head and neck cancer. The CDR3 DNA sequence: TGTGCCAGCAGCTTTCGCGCAGGGGTCCACACCGGGGAGCTGTTTTTT. Translation: CASSFRAGVHTGELFF.